The next 27 T cell receptor beta chains were all read from a single sample in a study of cytomegalovirus exposure and HLA in healthy donors (dated by TCRdb to about 2017). The library was built by means of the immunoSEQ multiplex PCR assay. For the multiplex PCR, a mixture combining 60 forward primers for TCR Vbeta segments and 13 reverse primers for TCR Jbeta segments was used. TCRdb stores this immuneACCESS table with in-frame sequences only. Part of the clones is absent; in the studies checked, under half of the shortfall reflects unresolved V genes, and no reason is known for the rest. For this sample there are a few hundred thousand clones; approximately 79% appear just once. 1.5% to 2% of the sample rests with the top ten. Material for sequencing was PBMCs. The receptors originated from a young man in good health and CMV-seronegative.

The chain joins TRBV7-2 to TRBJ1-4; D perhaps matches TRBD1 (6 bases). Trimming cost V 1 base and J 8 bases, with 14 bases left between them. Germline CDR1 is SGHTA and CDR2 is FQGNSA. The CDR3 is 15 residues long. CDR3 protein: CASSLGGAGEEKLFF. The CDR3 nucleotides read TGTGCCAGCAGCTTAGGAGGGGCAGGGGAGGAAAAACTGTTTTTT.

The chain has TRBV28 and TRBJ1-3; D remains ambiguous. Trimming took 4 bases from V and 0 from J, leaving 13 bases between them. CDR3 length equals 16 residues. Looked up from germline, CDR1 is MDHEN and CDR2 is SYDVKM. This CDR3 is CASSSFDGVSGNTIYF. DNA for the CDR3: TGTGCCAGCAGTTCCTTCGACGGAGTCTCTGGAAACACCATATATTTT.

The chain couples TRBV7-8 to TRBJ1-4; a weak D match, TRBD1 (5 bases). In germline, CDR1 is SGHVS, CDR2 FQNEAQ. The CDR3 is 17 amino acids. The V end lost 1 base, the J end lost 0 bases, and 12 bases lay between the germline ends. The CDR3 DNA is TGTGCCAGCAGCTTAGTGGGGGGGAAGGCAACTAATGAAAAACTGTTTTTT. Protein product: CASSLVGGKATNEKLFF.

About this clone itself: The junction does not match germline at one end; this may be a read error. J is TRBJ1-4 and V is TRBV7-7, with 7 nucleotides matching TRBD1. The CDR3 covers 14 residues. Germline CDR1 is SSHAT and CDR2 is FNYEAQ (reference sequence). The CDR3 spells CASSSGGINEKLFF. Here the CDR3 DNA reads TGTGCTAGCAGCTCAGGGGGGATTAATGAAAAACTGTTTTTT. Full variable domain (missing parts from reference TRBV7-7 and TRBJ1-4): GAGVSQSPRYKVTKRGQDVTLRCDPISSHATLYWYQQALGQGPEFLTYFNYEAQPDKSGLPSDRFSAERPEGSISTLTIQRTEQRDSAMYRCASSSGGINEKLFFGSGTQLSVL.

This chain uses TRBV6-5 with TRBJ1-2; D is undetermined. CDR3 size: 16 residues. Germline CDR1 and CDR2: MNHEY and SVGAGI. V was shortened by 2 bases and J by 4 bases, with 17 bases between the two germline ends. CDR3 coding DNA: TGTGCCAGCAGTTACGCGGCCTCTGGAGGTAGCTATGGCTACACCTTC. This gives the protein CASSYAASGGSYGYTF.

This chain uses TRBV7-2 with TRBJ1-1; a weak D match, TRBD1 (5 bases). The CDR3 is 17 residues long. Trimming pared 1 base from V and 3 bases from J, leaving 18 bases between. CDR1 SGHTA and CDR2 FQGNSA come from the germline V gene. CDR3 protein: CASSLGLSGWLDTEAFF. CDR3 DNA: TGTGCCAGCAGCTTAGGGCTTTCAGGGTGGTTGGACACTGAAGCTTTCTTT. The entire variable domain, with the rest obtained from reference TRBV7-2 and TRBJ1-1, is as follows: GAGVSQSPSNKVTEKGKDVELRCDPISGHTALYWYRQSLGQGLEFLIYFQGNSAPDKSGLPSDRFSAERTGGSVSTLTIQRTQQEDSAVYLCASSLGLSGWLDTEAFFGQGTRLTVV.

The chain carries TRBV4-2 and TRBJ2-3; possible D gene TRBD2, 5 bases. The V and J ends lost 1 base and 0 bases respectively, with 8 bases between them. The CDR3 has 15 residues. Germline V gene sequence: CDR1 LGHNA, CDR2 YNFKEQ. CDR3 DNA: TGTGCCAGCAGCCAAGTAGGAGGAAGCACAGATACGCAGTATTTT. As protein: CASSQVGGSTDTQYF.

The CDR3 here is CASSPSGRAFDEQYF. The CDR3 coding sequence is TGTGCCAGCAGCCCGAGCGGGAGGGCGTTCGACGAGCAGTACTTC. The J gene is TRBJ2-7, the V gene TRBV28, with 10 bases matching TRBD2. J was trimmed by 5 bases and V by 6 bases; bases with no gene match: 10. Germline CDR1 reads MDHEN; CDR2 reads SYDVKM. The CDR3 covers 15 residues.

This clone was detected ten times or more. The chain employs TRBV19 and TRBJ1-1; 11 bases line up with TRBD1. There are 14 residues in the CDR3. Germline V lookup: CDR1 LNHDA, CDR2 SQIVND (reference sequence). The V segment lost 7 bases and the J segment 6 bases; nucleotides outside the gene matches: 7. The CDR3 coding sequence is TGTGCCAGTACCTCAAGGACAGGGGGCTCTGAAGCTTTCTTT. Amino acid sequence: CASTSRTGGSEAFF.

The chain recombines TRBV28 with TRBJ2-5; D gene uncertain. Near its end, the DNA agrees better with TRBJ2-7, so the J call may be wrong. Germline V gene data show CDR1 as MDHEN and CDR2 as SYDVKM. This CDR3 has 15 residues. The CDR3 here is CASSLDPVSSYEQYF. CDR3 coding DNA: TGTGCCAGCAGTTTAGATCCGGTGAGCTCCTACGAGCAGTACTTC.

The chain is built from TRBV4-2 and TRBJ2-1; 8 nucleotides agree with TRBD2. The length of the CDR3 is 16 residues. The germline CDR1 and CDR2 sequences are LGHNA and YNFKEQ. V dropped 3 bases and J dropped 5; count of bases not matched to a gene: 9. CDR3 sequence reads: CASSHPRGGIDNEQFF. CDR3 bases: TGTGCCAGCAGCCATCCTCGGGGGGGCATTGACAATGAGCAGTTCTTC.

V gene TRBV11-3 combines with J gene TRBJ1-1; 7 bases are a match to TRBD1. The germline V gene encodes CDR1 SGHNT and CDR2 YENEEA. The CDR3 extends over 18 amino acids. V lost 0 bases to trimming and J lost 4 bases; unmatched junction nucleotides: 14. CDR3 bases: TGTGCCAGCAGCTTAGAGGGAAGCTTTGGGACAGTGAGCACTGAAGCTTTCTTT. Translating it yields CASSLEGSFGTVSTEAFF.

V and J are TRBV5-1 and TRBJ2-1; D uncertain. This CDR3 comprises 18 residues. CDR1 is SGHRS and CDR2 is YFSETQ in the germline V gene. Trimming pared 4 bases from V and 0 bases from J, leaving 20 bases between. The CDR3 spells CASSPTGLARSSYNEQFF. CDR3 nucleotides: TGCGCCAGCAGCCCGACTGGCCTGGCCCGGAGCTCCTACAATGAGCAGTTCTTC.

This rearrangement joins TRBV6-1 to TRBJ2-7; 10 bases map to TRBD2. Trimming took 7 bases from V and 1 from J; bases not matched to a gene: 4. The CDR3 has 14 amino acids. CDR1 is MNHNS, CDR2 SASEGT, per germline. The CDR3 loop reads CASTQTSGSYEQYF. In nucleotides, the CDR3 is TGTGCCAGCACTCAGACTAGCGGGTCCTACGAGCAGTACTTC.

The gene calls are TRBV10-3 and TRBJ2-5, with D possibly matching TRBD2 (6 bases). In germline, CDR1 is ENHRY, CDR2 SYGVKD. The CDR3 consists of 15 residues. The V and J ends lost 10 bases and 1 base respectively, with 19 bases between them. The CDR3: CATGEERSGQETQYF. The CDR3 DNA is TGTGCCACGGGAGAGGAGCGGTCGGGCCAAGAGACCCAGTACTTC.

V is TRBV29-1 and J is TRBJ2-7; D is ambiguous. Trimming took off 4 bases at V and 7 bases at J, with 11 bases between the two ends. The germline V gene encodes CDR1 SQVTM and CDR2 ANQGSEA. The CDR3 has 11 residues. The CDR3 loop is CSVAELREQYF. CDR3 bases: TGCAGCGTTGCGGAGCTACGAGAGCAGTACTTC.

The chain combines TRBV6-1 with TRBJ1-2, with 10 bases matching TRBD1. V was clipped by 7 bases and J by 3 bases; unmatched bases: 5. The CDR3 spans 14 residues. Germline V gives CDR1 MNHNS, CDR2 SASEGT. CDR3 bases: TGTGCCAGCACCGGGACAGGGGACGACTATGGCTACACCTTC. It encodes CASTGTGDDYGYTF.

This clone was counted between two and nine times. This chain connects TRBV27 to TRBJ1-1, with 7 bases lining up with TRBD1. Unmatched junction bases numbered 4, after V lost 5 bases and J lost 1 base. The CDR3 sequence is 14 residues long. Germline assignment: CDR1 MNHEY and CDR2 SMNVEV (reference sequence). The CDR3 spells CASSDREENTEAFF. The CDR3 region has the DNA TGTGCCAGCAGTGACAGGGAGGAGAACACTGAAGCTTTCTTT.

The chain carries TRBV11-2 and TRBJ2-7, with TRBD1 identical over 8 bases. Trimming took 5 bases from V and 2 from J; bases not matched to a gene: 8. Germline lookup yields CDR1 SGHAT and CDR2 FQNNGV. The CDR3 consists of 15 residues. The CDR3 region has the DNA TGTGCCAGCAGCCGGAGACAGGGGACCACCTACGAGCAGTACTTC. Protein product: CASSRRQGTTYEQYF.

V gene TRBV4-3 combines with J gene TRBJ1-1; the D gene is possibly TRBD1 (6 bases). The ends were cut back, 0 bases at V and 7 bases at J, with 12 bases in the middle. The CDR3 covers 14 residues. Germline V gives CDR1 LGHNA, CDR2 YSLEER. The CDR3 sequence: CASSQEPRGCEAFF. The CDR3 DNA is TGCGCCAGCAGCCAAGAACCCAGGGGCTGTGAAGCTTTCTTT.

This clone came up many times. The chain has TRBV12-5 and TRBJ2-3; D not resolved. The germline V and J ends were trimmed by 6 bases and 0 bases, with 7 bases remaining between them. The CDR3 totals 13 residues. The germline CDR1 and CDR2 sequences are LGHNT and FRNRAP. This chain's CDR3 is CASGQQSTDTQYF. The CDR3 bases are TGTGCTAGTGGCCAACAGAGCACAGATACGCAGTATTTT.

V usage is TRBV4-3 and J usage is TRBJ2-3; 11 bases fit TRBD2. There are 17 residues in the CDR3. The J segment lost 6 bases and the V segment lost 0 bases, leaving 8 bases of the junction unmatched. In germline, CDR1 is LGHNA, CDR2 YSLEER. CDR3 region: CASSQDVAGGRSDTQYF. CDR3 nucleotides: TGCGCCAGCAGCCAAGATGTAGCGGGGGGGCGGTCCGATACGCAGTATTTT.

This chain joins TRBV28 and TRBJ1-2, with D possibly TRBD1 on 5 matching bases. The CDR3 consists of 12 residues. Germline CDR1 MDHEN, CDR2 SYDVKM. Trimming shortened V by 6 bases and J by 4 bases, and 9 bases separated the two germline ends. The CDR3 DNA sequence: TGTGCCAGCAGCGGGACTGTCTATGGCTACACCTTC. Its translation is CASSGTVYGYTF.

The chain is built from TRBV5-1 and TRBJ2-2; 8 nucleotides line up with TRBD1. The V and J ends lost 3 bases and 9 bases, in that order; junction bases with no gene match: 10. The CDR3 consists of 15 residues. Germline lookup yields CDR1 SGHRS and CDR2 YFSETQ. As DNA, the CDR3 is TGCGCCAGCAGCTCCGGGACAGGTGATAGTCGGGAGCTGTTTTTT. Protein sequence: CASSSGTGDSRELFF.

The chain carries TRBV29-1 and TRBJ2-7, with TRBD1 matching 7 bases. The CDR3 is 13 amino acids. After removal of 4 bases from V and 5 bases from J, the junction contained 8 bases not matched to a gene. Germline lookup yields CDR1 SQVTM and CDR2 ANQGSEA. CDR3 sequence: CSVGLTGKNEQYF. DNA for the CDR3: TGCAGCGTTGGCTTGACAGGGAAAAACGAGCAGTACTTC.

Note on this clone: One end of the junction does not line up with germline, which may come from a read error. The chain carries TRBV7-7 and TRBJ2-1; 7 positions match TRBD1. The CDR3 sequence is 13 residues long. Per the germline V gene, CDR1 is SSHAT and CDR2 is FNYEAQ (reference sequence). The CDR3 is CASSQRQGHEQFF. The DNA for the CDR3 is TGTGCTAGCAGCCAGAGACAGGGACATGAGCAGTTCTTC.

The rearrangement joins TRBV19 to TRBJ2-7; D ambiguous. The V gene's germline CDR1 is LNHDA and CDR2 SQIVND (reference sequence). V lost 5 bases to trimming and J lost 3 bases, with 8 bases between them. The CDR3 runs to 12 residues. CDR3 loop: CASSATFYEQYF. As DNA, the CDR3 is TGTGCCAGTAGTGCGACATTCTACGAGCAGTACTTC.